This TCR beta chain came from a study of blood T cell repertoires in COVID-19. Across the whole study: The samples span acute and convalescent COVID-19 from the United States, Italy and Spain.

Generated by immunoSEQ multiplex PCR, the TCRdb table keeps only in-frame clones and is missing some. Of fewer than 250,000 clones listed, about 90% are singletons. This CDR3 spans 18 amino acids. CDR1 is SGHNT and CDR2 is YENEEA in the germline V gene. V dropped 3 bases and J dropped 4 bases, with 24 bases sitting between them. The TCR was taken from a young man with COVID-19, enrolled during active disease. This sequence joins TRBV11-3 and TRBJ1-2, with a tentative D call TRBD1 (5 bases). The sample consisted of peripheral blood. CDR3: CASSFLSTPQGEAYGYTF. The CDR3 nucleotides read TGTGCCAGCAGCTTCCTTTCAACCCCCCAGGGTGAGGCCTATGGCTACACCTTC. Combining the CDR3 with reference TRBV11-3 and TRBJ1-2 gives the whole variable domain EAGVVQSPRYKIIEKKQPVAFWCNPISGHNTLYWYLQNLGQGPELLIRYENEEAVDDSQLPKDRFSAERLKGVDSTLKIQPAELGDSAVYLCASSFLSTPQGEAYGYTFGSGTRLTVV.